The 30 T cell receptor beta chains below all came from one sample that was sequenced in a study of blood T cell repertoires in COVID-19. Using immunoSEQ multiplex PCR, the repertoire was profiled, and TCRdb retains in-frame clones only, with some absent. Of about 140,000 clones in the sample, about 84% were seen once. The source material was peripheral blood. The source is a human donor in a cohort sampled during active COVID-19.

The rearrangement uses TRBV5-1 and TRBJ2-5; no clear D. Germline V lookup: CDR1 SGHRS, CDR2 YFSETQ. This CDR3 contains 15 residues. The V gene lost 0 bases and the J gene lost 2 bases, with 11 bases spanning the gap. The CDR3 loop reads CASSLASNSQETQYF. DNA for the CDR3: TGCGCCAGCAGCTTGGCCAGTAATTCTCAAGAGACCCAGTACTTC.

This rearrangement joins TRBV19 to TRBJ1-2, with D unresolved. The V gene lost 8 bases and the J gene lost 0 bases, with 16 bases spanning the gap. From germline, CDR1 is LNHDA and CDR2 SQIVND (reference sequence). The CDR3 extends over 15 amino acids. As DNA, the CDR3 is TGTGCCAGTCGTCCTGAGGGAAAATCTAACTATGGCTACACCTTC. It codes for CASRPEGKSNYGYTF. Combining the CDR3 with reference TRBV19 and TRBJ1-2 gives the whole variable domain DGGITQSPKYLFRKEGQNVTLSCEQNLNHDAMYWYRQDPGQGLRLIYYSQIVNDFQKGDIAEGYSVSREKKESFPLTVTSAQKNPTAFYLCASRPEGKSNYGYTFGSGTRLTVV.

The CDR3 bases are TGTGCCAGCATCAGATTGAGGAAAAACGAAGAGACCCAGTACTTC. Translation gives CASIRLRKNEETQYF. The chain is built from TRBV7-8 and TRBJ2-5; D call uncertain. Trimming took 7 bases from V and 3 from J, leaving 18 bases between them. Per germline, CDR1 SGHVS and CDR2 FQNEAQ. This CDR3 spans 15 amino acids.

This chain joins TRBV19 and TRBJ2-1; 8 positions agree with TRBD2. Germline values: CDR1 LNHDA, CDR2 SQIVND (reference sequence). This CDR3 spans 15 amino acids. The junction had 6 bases not matched to a gene; V was cut back by 1 base and J by 7 bases. CDR3 nucleotides: TGTGCCAGTAGTATAGCGGGGGGGCACGTGAATGAGCAGTTCTTC. Protein product: CASSIAGGHVNEQFF.

The count of this clone is one. V gene TRBV13 combines with J gene TRBJ1-2, with D tentatively TRBD1 (6 bases). This CDR3 region has 13 residues. The germline V gene encodes CDR1 PRHDT and CDR2 FYEKMQ (reference sequence). V was cut by 5 bases and J by 8 bases, with 15 bases left in between. The CDR3 reads CASSVKAGGGYTF. CDR3 DNA sequence: TGTGCCAGCAGCGTGAAGGCGGGGGGCGGCTACACCTTC.

This clone occurred a few times. The chain links TRBV15 to TRBJ2-2, with D possibly TRBD1 on 6 matching bases. This CDR3 is built from 15 residues. Per germline, CDR1 LNHNV and CDR2 YYDKDF (reference sequence). Trimming took off 6 bases at V and 2 bases at J, with 13 bases between the two ends. DNA for the CDR3: TGTGCCACCAGAGTGGGGGCCTTAAACACCGGGGAGCTGTTTTTT. Residues: CATRVGALNTGELFF. Drawing the rest from reference TRBV15 and TRBJ2-2, the complete variable domain is DAMVIQNPRYQVTQFGKPVTLSCSQTLNHNVMYWYQQKSSQAPKLLFHYYDKDFNNEADTPDNFQSRRPNTSFCFLDIRSPGLGDTAMYLCATRVGALNTGELFFGEGSRLTVL.

This chain links TRBV6-2 or TRBV6-3 with TRBJ2-2, with D possibly being TRBD1 (5 bases). Germline CDR1 and CDR2: MNHEY and SVGEGT. This CDR3 region has 14 residues. The V end lost 5 bases, the J end lost 5 bases, and 12 bases lay between the germline ends. CDR3: CASSDRHTTGELFF. CDR3 DNA sequence: TGTGCCAGCAGTGACAGACATACGACCGGGGAGCTGTTTTTT.

This clone is a singleton in its sample. The chain recombines TRBV13 with TRBJ2-1, with 8 positions matching TRBD2. Germline values: CDR1 PRHDT, CDR2 FYEKMQ (reference sequence). V was pared by 8 bases and J by 2 bases, with 8 bases of the junction left unmatched. This CDR3 has 15 amino acids. CDR3 sequence (DNA): TGTGCCAGCCTAAAACGGGGGGGCACCTACAATGAGCAGTTCTTC. Protein sequence: CASLKRGGTYNEQFF.

This rearrangement joins TRBV7-2 to TRBJ1-3; D not certain. Between the trimmed V and J ends, which lost 6 bases and 4 bases, there was a span of 10 bases. Germline V CDR1 and CDR2: SGHTA, FQGNSA. The CDR3 is made up of 13 amino acids. CDR3 nucleotides: TGTGCCAGCAGACCCAACCAGGGAAACACCATATATTTT. This codes for CASRPNQGNTIYF.

The J gene is TRBJ1-2, the V gene TRBV4-2; tentatively, D is TRBD1 (6 bases). The CDR3 consists of 17 residues. Germline V gene data show CDR1 as LGHNA and CDR2 as YNFKEQ. Trimming shortened V by 0 bases and J by 3 bases, and 17 bases separated the two germline ends. Written as DNA, the CDR3 is TGTGCCAGCAGCCAAGATCGGGGGGCCCCTTTGGACTATGGCTACACCTTC. Its protein is CASSQDRGAPLDYGYTF.

The chain couples TRBV5-4 to TRBJ1-2; the D is unclear. Trimming removed 10 bases at V and 3 bases at J, with 25 bases between. Germline V CDR1 and CDR2: SGHNT, YYREEE (reference sequence). The CDR3 runs to 16 residues. CDR3 protein: CAGRSRQEGVDYGYTF. The DNA for the CDR3 is TGTGCCGGACGATCTCGTCAGGAGGGAGTGGACTATGGCTACACCTTC.

J is TRBJ1-6 and V is TRBV27; TRBD1 matches 8 bases. The CDR3 consists of 16 residues. With 6 bases clipped from V and 5 bases from J, the junction kept 9 bases outside the gene matches. In germline, CDR1 is MNHEY, CDR2 SMNVEV (reference sequence). CDR3 in DNA: TGTGCCAGCAGACCCCTTACAGGGGGTCATAATTCACCCCTCCACTTT. It yields the protein CASRPLTGGHNSPLHF.

The gene calls are TRBV3-1 (or the pseudogene TRBV3-2) and TRBJ2-1, with a possible D match to TRBD2 (5 bases). The V end was cut by 3 bases, the J end by 8 bases, with 17 bases between. The CDR3 sequence is 15 residues long. Per the germline V gene, CDR1 is LGHDT and CDR2 is YNNKEL (reference sequence). The CDR3 nucleotides are TGTGCCAGCAGCCAGAGGGCGTCCGCGAGCGATGAGCAGTTCTTC. Translated: CASSQRASASDEQFF.

This chain connects TRBV7-2 to TRBJ2-5; the match to TRBD2 covers 8 bases. V lost 5 bases and J lost 4; bases outside the gene matches: 6. The CDR3 totals 14 residues. In germline, CDR1 is SGHTA, CDR2 FQGNSA. The CDR3 bases are TGTGCCAGCAGCCCCGGGGGGGCCCCAGAGACCCAGTACTTC. Amino acids: CASSPGGAPETQYF.

The rearrangement joins TRBV29-1 to TRBJ2-5, with D unresolved. The V end lost 4 bases, the J end lost 0 bases, and 3 bases lay between the germline ends. The CDR3 covers 11 residues. The germline V gene encodes CDR1 SQVTM and CDR2 ANQGSEA. The CDR3 region has the DNA TGCAGCGTTGGAGACCAAGAGACCCAGTACTTC. Translated: CSVGDQETQYF.

The rearrangement joins TRBV5-1 to TRBJ2-5; D is perhaps TRBD2 (6 bases). Germline values: CDR1 SGHRS, CDR2 YFSETQ. This CDR3 has 15 amino acids. The V end was cut by 2 bases, the J end by 4 bases, with 15 bases between. DNA for the CDR3: TGCGCCAGCAGCTTCAGCGGGCCTCCCCGAGAGACCCAGTACTTC. It encodes CASSFSGPPRETQYF. Full variable domain (outside the CDR3, taken from reference TRBV5-1 and TRBJ2-5): KAGVTQTPRYLIKTRGQQVTLSCSPISGHRSVSWYQQTPGQGLQFLFEYFSETQRNKGNFPGRFSGRQFSNSRSEMNVSTLELGDSALYLCASSFSGPPRETQYFGPGTRLLVL.

This clone was seen a single time. The V call is TRBV7-3, the J call TRBJ2-5, with D tentatively TRBD1 (7 bases). With 2 bases removed from V and 5 bases from J, the gap between germline ends came to 18 bases. Per germline, CDR1 SGHTA and CDR2 FQGTGA. The CDR3 loop spans 16 amino acids. This CDR3 is CASSLEGLPTGETQYF. The CDR3 coding sequence is TGTGCCAGCAGCTTAGAGGGACTCCCGACAGGGGAGACCCAGTACTTC.

The chain recombines TRBV13 with TRBJ1-5, with no clear D. CDR1 PRHDT and CDR2 FYEKMQ come from the germline V gene (reference sequence). This CDR3 region has 15 residues. V lost 3 bases to trimming and J lost 2 bases, with 11 bases between them. CDR3 nucleotide sequence: TGTGCCAGCAGCTTCGGTCAACGGGGCAATCAGCCCCAGCATTTT. This codes for CASSFGQRGNQPQHF.

The genes are TRBV2 and TRBJ2-3, with D possibly TRBD2 on 5 matching bases. Trimming stripped 4 bases from V and 6 bases from J, with 5 bases between. The germline V gene has CDR1 SNHLY and CDR2 FYNNEI. The CDR3 totals 11 residues. Written as DNA, the CDR3 is TGTGCCAGCAGTGCGGGGGATACGCAGTATTTT. Translating it yields CASSAGDTQYF. Looking up the rest from reference TRBV2 and TRBJ2-3 gives the full variable domain: EPEVTQTPSHQVTQMGQEVILRCVPISNHLYFYWYRQILGQKVEFLVSFYNNEISEKSEIFDDQFSVERPDGSNFTLKIRSTKLEDSAMYFCASSAGDTQYFGPGTRLTVL.

The chain carries TRBV11-2 and TRBJ1-4; 9 bases are a match to TRBD1. V gave up 5 bases and J gave up 5 bases; unmatched junction bases: 9. There are 16 residues in the CDR3. Germline V CDR1 and CDR2: SGHAT, FQNNGV. CDR3 bases: TGTGCCAGCAGCACTACAGGGGGCGCTCGGAATGAAAAACTGTTTTTT. It translates to CASSTTGGARNEKLFF.

This rearrangement joins TRBV2 to TRBJ2-5, with TRBD2 identical over 7 bases. Germline CDR1 is SNHLY and CDR2 is FYNNEI. The CDR3 extends over 13 amino acids. Trimming at V came to 7 bases and at J to 4 bases, leaving 6 bases not matched to a gene. The CDR3 protein is CASTRTSGETQYF. CDR3 bases: TGTGCCAGCACAAGGACTAGTGGAGAGACCCAGTACTTC.

Here the CDR3 reads CASSLGGQGRSPLHF. DNA for the CDR3: TGTGCCAGCAGCTTAGGGGGACAGGGTCGATCACCCCTCCACTTT. The chain recombines TRBV7-2 with TRBJ1-6; TRBD1 agrees at 9 bases. Per germline, CDR1 SGHTA and CDR2 FQGNSA. The CDR3 has 15 amino acids. The V and J ends lost 1 base and 10 bases, in that order; junction bases with no gene match: 5. The variable domain in full, completed from reference TRBV7-2 and TRBJ1-6, reads GAGVSQSPSNKVTEKGKDVELRCDPISGHTALYWYRQSLGQGLEFLIYFQGNSAPDKSGLPSDRFSAERTGGSVSTLTIQRTQQEDSAVYLCASSLGGQGRSPLHFGNGTRLTVT.

DNA for the CDR3: TGTGCCAGTAAGGACACCCCAACTAATGAAAAACTGTTTTTT. Translated, it gives CASKDTPTNEKLFF. This chain connects TRBV19 to TRBJ1-4; a possible D gene is TRBD1 (5 bases). Germline assignment: CDR1 LNHDA and CDR2 SQIVND (reference sequence). Deletions cut 7 bases from V and 0 bases from J, with 9 bases between. The length of the CDR3 is 14 residues.

The DNA for the CDR3 is TGTGCCAGTAGTATCCTCTCTAGCGGAACTGAGCAGTTCTTC. Its translation is CASSILSSGTEQFF. The V gene is TRBV19, the J gene TRBJ2-1, with TRBD2 matching 7 bases. Unmatched junction bases numbered 8, after V lost 3 bases and J lost 9 bases. The CDR3 has 14 residues. The germline gives CDR1 LNHDA, CDR2 SQIVND (reference sequence).

This sequence joins TRBV7-9 and TRBJ1-2, with TRBD1 as a possible D gene (5 bases). The CDR3 is 14 residues long. Trimming shortened V by 4 bases and J by 4 bases, and 13 bases separated the two germline ends. Germline CDR1 SEHNR, CDR2 FQNEAQ (reference sequence). The CDR3 loop reads CASSSLGLPYGYTF. The CDR3 region has the DNA TGTGCCAGCAGCTCTTTGGGGCTACCCTATGGCTACACCTTC.

The V and J genes are TRBV5-4 and TRBJ2-3; TRBD2 matches at 13 bases. The CDR3 covers 17 residues. CDR1 and CDR2 from the germline V gene are SGHNT and YYREEE (reference sequence). Germline trimming cut 1 base from V and 1 base from J; bases unmatched to any gene: 3. The CDR3 sequence: CASSLPGTSGGTDTQYF. CDR3 coding DNA: TGTGCCAGCAGCTTGCCCGGGACTAGCGGGGGCACAGATACGCAGTATTTT.

This clone was recorded once. V gene TRBV19 combines with J gene TRBJ2-2; D perhaps matches TRBD1 (5 bases). The CDR3 is 15 amino acids. V lost 1 base and J 5 bases, leaving 11 bases between the germline ends. Germline V CDR1 and CDR2: LNHDA, SQIVND (reference sequence). In DNA form, the CDR3 reads TGTGCCAGTAGTATAGCAAGGGGTGGGACCGGGGAGCTGTTTTTT. Its protein product is CASSIARGGTGELFF.

This rearrangement joins TRBV19 to TRBJ1-1; maybe TRBD1 (6 bases). V dropped 4 bases and J dropped 2 bases, with 14 bases sitting between them. This CDR3 contains 15 residues. Germline assignment: CDR1 LNHDA and CDR2 SQIVND (reference sequence). DNA for the CDR3: TGTGCCAGTAGTACCCATAAGACAGGAAACACTGAAGCTTTCTTT. The encoded protein is CASSTHKTGNTEAFF.

This chain uses TRBV7-8 with TRBJ2-3; the D gene is possibly TRBD2 (5 bases). V shed 2 bases and J shed 8 bases, with 17 bases lying between them. Germline V gene data show CDR1 as SGHVS and CDR2 as FQNEAQ. The CDR3 totals 15 residues. Written as DNA, the CDR3 is TGTGCCAGCAGCTTACTCTTGCGGGTCCACGGTACGCAGTATTTT. The encoded protein is CASSLLLRVHGTQYF. Full variable domain (outside the CDR3, taken from reference TRBV7-8 and TRBJ2-3): GAGVSQSPRYKVAKRGQDVALRCDPISGHVSLFWYQQALGQGPEFLTYFQNEAQLDKSGLPSDRFFAERPEGSVSTLKIQRTQQEDSAVYLCASSLLLRVHGTQYFGPGTRLTVL.

J is TRBJ2-1 and V is TRBV9; D possibly corresponds to TRBD2 (7 bases). The V gene lost 0 bases and the J gene lost 5 bases, with 9 bases spanning the gap. CDR3 size: 14 residues. Looked up from germline, CDR1 is SGDLS and CDR2 is YYNGEE. The CDR3 bases are TGTGCCAGCAGCGTAGCGGGGGGCCACAATGAGCAGTTCTTC. This sequence encodes CASSVAGGHNEQFF.